Below are 4 T cell receptor beta chains sequenced from a single sample in a study of blood T cells in healthy people across ages. A second PCR, run for roughly 7 to 11 cycles, used a sample-barcoded 5' primer plus a J-beta primer mix. In TCRdb, the 5' RACE reads were re-called with MiXCR into one record per CDR3 protein. The table records approximately 1,000,000 distinct CDR3 sequences, 45% of them present only once. Sequencing was done on a sample of blood. The receptors stem from a woman aged 55 to 70 in good health.

This chain uses TRBV27 with TRBJ2-1; 11 bases are shared with TRBD2. CDR1 and CDR2 from the germline V gene are MNHEY and SMNVEV (reference sequence). CDR3 size: 15 residues. Losses at the gene ends were 6 bases for V and 10 bases for J; bases not matched to a gene: 11. CDR3 in amino acids: CASSPTSGTAGEQFF. In DNA, the CDR3 is TGTGCCAGCAGCCCGACTAGCGGGACCGCGGGGGAGCAGTTCTTC.

This chain joins TRBV24-1 and TRBJ2-1, with D possibly TRBD2 on 6 matching bases. The J call is in doubt because the DNA end fits TRBJ2-7 better. The CDR3 covers 13 residues. The germline gives CDR1 KGHDR, CDR2 SFDVKD. CDR3 residues: CATGRSSYNEQYF. DNA for the CDR3: TGTGCCACCGGGAGGAGCTCCTACAATGAGCAGTACTTC.

V is TRBV6-1 and J is TRBJ1-4; D unclear. Trimming shortened V by 9 bases and J by 3 bases, and 14 bases separated the two germline ends. The germline gives CDR1 MNHNS, CDR2 SASEGT. CDR3 size: 14 residues. The CDR3 sequence: CASCNAAANEKLFF. The CDR3 DNA reads as TGTGCCAGTTGTAACGCTGCGGCTAATGAAAAACTGTTTTTT.

CDR3 in DNA: TGTGCCAGCAGTTCTGCGGGAGGGTGGGAGACCCAGTACTTC. It codes for CASSSAGGWETQYF. The V gene is TRBV27, the J gene TRBJ2-5, with TRBD2 matching 9 bases. V shed 4 bases, J shed 5 bases, and the junction held 5 bases outside the gene matches. The CDR3 extends over 14 amino acids. Germline loops: CDR1 MNHEY, CDR2 SMNVEV (reference sequence).